This entry features one T cell receptor (beta chain) sequence. As yet, its antigen is unknown. Profiled with immunoSEQ multiplex PCR; TCRdb holds only in-frame clones, not every one. Among roughly 60,000 clones listed, 96% were seen once. The data were taken from a study of cytomegalovirus exposure and HLA in healthy donors. Whole-study findings and limits: Clusters of TCRs from the first cohort tended to co-occur in the roughly 120 validation repertoires (as a later analysis found). Cytomegalovirus-associated TCR beta chains were listed, numbering 164.

Germline V gives CDR1 SGHTS, CDR2 YDEGEE. The CDR3 runs 14 residues. The V end was cut by 1 base, the J end by 2 bases, with 8 bases between. The donors belonged to the roughly 110-subject validation cohort, separate from the roughly 650-subject first cohort. This clonotype was sampled from a man between 18 and 29 years old in good health and CMV-seronegative. Sample: PBMCs. The V call is TRBV5-8, the J call TRBJ2-3; D is possibly TRBD1 (6 bases). The CDR3 DNA follows: TGTGCCAGCAGCTTGCCGGGACACACAGATACGCAGTATTTT. Residues: CASSLPGHTDTQYF. Together with reference TRBV5-8 and TRBJ2-3, the CDR3 gives the full variable domain: EAGVTQSPTHLIKTRGQQATLRCSPISGHTSVYWYQQALGLGLQFLLWYDEGEERNRGNFPPRFSGRQFPNYSSELNVNALELEDSALYLCASSLPGHTDTQYFGPGTRLTVL.